These 20 T cell receptor beta chains came from one sample sequenced in a study of blood T cell repertoires in COVID-19. The method was immunoSEQ multiplex PCR; TCRdb's version includes in-frame clones alone and lacks a portion of them. The sample lists around 250,000 clones; 86% were seen once. The specimen sequenced was peripheral blood. All receptors derive from a woman aged 60 to 75 who had recovered from COVID-19.

The chain has TRBV2 and TRBJ2-3; TRBD2 might be the D (6 bases). CDR3 length equals 17 residues. Germline-derived CDR1 and CDR2 are SNHLY and FYNNEI. Trimming cost V 2 bases and J 0 bases, with 15 bases left between them. CDR3 loop: CASSEWDSGTSTDTQYF. Here the CDR3 DNA reads TGTGCCAGCAGTGAATGGGATTCAGGGACTAGCACAGATACGCAGTATTTT.

V gene TRBV19 combines with J gene TRBJ1-2, with D possibly matching TRBD1 (6 bases). Trimming stripped 6 bases from V and 7 bases from J, with 9 bases between. CDR3 length equals 11 residues. Looked up from germline, CDR1 is LNHDA and CDR2 is SQIVND (reference sequence). In DNA, the CDR3 is TGTGCCAGTAGAGAACAGGGTGGCTACACCTTC. This encodes CASREQGGYTF.

This rearrangement joins TRBV19 to TRBJ2-3, with D perhaps matching TRBD1 (6 bases). This CDR3 is 14 amino acids long. Germline values: CDR1 LNHDA, CDR2 SQIVND (reference sequence). V lost 6 bases and J 3 bases, leaving 13 bases between the germline ends. The CDR3 protein is CASSPDRTTDTQYF. The CDR3 bases are TGTGCCAGTAGCCCAGACAGGACGACAGATACGCAGTATTTT.

The chain is built from TRBV19 and TRBJ2-5, with D perhaps TRBD1 (5 bases). There are 13 residues in the CDR3. Germline CDR1 is LNHDA and CDR2 is SQIVND (reference sequence). V shed 6 bases and J shed 2 bases, with 10 bases lying between them. In DNA, the CDR3 is TGTGCCAGTAGGCGAGCAGGGCAAGAGACCCAGTACTTC. Its translation is CASRRAGQETQYF. Combining the CDR3 with reference TRBV19 and TRBJ2-5 gives the whole variable domain DGGITQSPKYLFRKEGQNVTLSCEQNLNHDAMYWYRQDPGQGLRLIYYSQIVNDFQKGDIAEGYSVSREKKESFPLTVTSAQKNPTAFYLCASRRAGQETQYFGPGTRLLVL.

The chain carries TRBV5-4 and TRBJ1-2, with TRBD1 identical over 7 bases. CDR1 SGHNT and CDR2 YYREEE come from the germline V gene (reference sequence). The CDR3 loop spans 15 amino acids. V lost 2 bases to trimming and J lost 5 bases; unmatched junction nucleotides: 9. The DNA for the CDR3 is TGTGCCAGCAGCTTTGGAACAGGGGCTTATTATGGCTACACCTTC. As protein: CASSFGTGAYYGYTF.

The chain uses TRBV10-3 and TRBJ1-5; 7 bases map to TRBD1. Germline V gene data show CDR1 as ENHRY and CDR2 as SYGVKD. With 2 bases clipped from V and 5 bases from J, the junction kept 12 bases outside the gene matches. This CDR3 is built from 17 residues. CDR3 bases: TGTGCCATCAGTGAGGGACAGGCCTGGAATTATGATCAGCCCCAGCATTTT. This codes for CAISEGQAWNYDQPQHF.

This rearrangement joins TRBV7-2 to TRBJ2-3, with 9 bases aligning to TRBD2. The CDR3 consists of 13 residues. Trimming took 6 bases from V and 6 from J; bases not matched to a gene: 4. The germline CDR1 and CDR2 sequences are SGHTA and FQGNSA. CDR3 sequence: CASSSSGGDTQYF. The CDR3 nucleotides are TGTGCCAGCAGTAGTAGCGGGGGCGATACGCAGTATTTT. Supplemented by reference TRBV7-2 and TRBJ2-3, the full variable domain reads GAGVSQSPSNKVTEKGKDVELRCDPISGHTALYWYRQSLGQGLEFLIYFQGNSAPDKSGLPSDRFSAERTGGSVSTLTIQRTQQEDSAVYLCASSSSGGDTQYFGPGTRLTVL.

The chain uses TRBV27 and TRBJ1-4; D is ambiguous. Trimming left V 3 bases short and J 8 bases short, with 16 bases between. Germline V gene sequence: CDR1 MNHEY, CDR2 SMNVEV (reference sequence). The CDR3 is made up of 15 amino acids. CDR3 bases: TGTGCCAGCAGTTTTCGCGCCGGCGGGTTAGAAAAACTGTTTTTT. This gives the protein CASSFRAGGLEKLFF.

The chain has TRBV28 and TRBJ1-5, with D tentatively TRBD1 (5 bases). CDR1 and CDR2 from the germline V gene are MDHEN and SYDVKM. Trimming took off 5 bases at V and 5 bases at J, with 16 bases between the two ends. The length of the CDR3 is 15 residues. The chain's CDR3 is CASSLSGGNYQPQHF. CDR3 DNA sequence: TGTGCCAGCAGTCTTTCCGGGGGAAACTATCAGCCCCAGCATTTT.

This clone was observed a handful of times. J is TRBJ2-5 and V is TRBV12-3 or TRBV12-4, with 7 positions matching TRBD1. V was clipped by 3 bases and J by 4 bases; unmatched bases: 2. CDR3 length: 13 amino acids. The CDR3, as DNA: TGTGCCAGCAGTTTTAACAGGGGAGAGACCCAGTACTTC. It yields the protein CASSFNRGETQYF.

This chain uses TRBV5-1 with TRBJ2-5, with D possibly matching TRBD2 (6 bases). Germline CDR1 and CDR2: SGHRS and YFSETQ. Deletions cut 4 bases from V and 1 base from J, with 11 bases between. This CDR3 has 14 residues. The CDR3 DNA reads TGCGCCAGCAGCGTTGGAGGGCTCCAAGAGACCCAGTACTTC. Amino acids: CASSVGGLQETQYF.

The table lists this clone with a count of one. The junction and the germline gene differ at one end; a read error may be behind it. The chain couples TRBV11-2 to TRBJ2-3; 11 positions agree with TRBD2. The germline V gene has CDR1 SGHAT and CDR2 FQNNGV. This CDR3 has 14 amino acids. CDR3 loop: CASSDAVRLAGMHF. For the CDR3, the DNA is TGTGCCAGCAGCGATGCCGTTCGACTAGCGGGGATGCATTTT.

This chain connects TRBV28 to TRBJ2-1; the D gene is possibly TRBD2 (6 bases). V lost 5 bases and J lost 2, with 13 bases in between. Germline values: CDR1 MDHEN, CDR2 SYDVKM. This CDR3 has 15 amino acids. The chain's CDR3 is CASSGGGPPYNEQFF. The DNA of the CDR3 is TGTGCCAGCAGTGGCGGAGGGCCTCCCTACAATGAGCAGTTCTTC.

The chain carries TRBV2 and TRBJ1-5; the D is unclear. CDR3 size: 13 residues. CDR1 and CDR2 (germline): SNHLY, FYNNEI. The ends were cut back, 3 bases at V and 5 bases at J, with 8 bases in the middle. DNA for the CDR3: TGTGCCAGCAGTGACCCCCAGTATCAGCCCCAGCATTTT. Translated: CASSDPQYQPQHF.

This clone was detected once. The rearrangement uses TRBV6-5 and TRBJ2-1, with 9 positions matching TRBD1. The CDR3 length is 15 residues. Germline V gene lookup returns CDR1 MNHEY and CDR2 SVGAGI. V lost 4 bases and J lost 9; bases outside the gene matches: 10. CDR3 coding DNA: TGTGCCAGCAGTTCCACCGGGACAGGGAAAGGTGAGCAGTTCTTC. Amino acids: CASSSTGTGKGEQFF.

This clone came up a few times. The chain uses TRBV28 and TRBJ2-2; tentative D call: TRBD1 (6 bases). There are 15 residues in the CDR3. Trimming removed 6 bases at V and 4 bases at J, with 15 bases between. Germline CDR1 MDHEN, CDR2 SYDVKM. The chain's CDR3 is CASSQSLRGTGELFF. Here the CDR3 DNA reads TGTGCCAGCAGCCAATCCCTCAGGGGCACCGGGGAGCTGTTTTTT.

The chain carries TRBV10-3 and TRBJ2-3, with 9 bases fitting TRBD1. The CDR3 is 14 residues long. Germline values: CDR1 ENHRY, CDR2 SYGVKD. The junction had 4 bases not matched to a gene; V was cut back by 8 bases and J by 1 base. The CDR3, as DNA: TGTGCCATCGGGACAGGGTATGGCACAGATACGCAGTATTTT. The encoded protein is CAIGTGYGTDTQYF.

The rearrangement uses TRBV29-1 and TRBJ1-4, with a possible D match to TRBD1 (5 bases). Germline assignment: CDR1 SQVTM and CDR2 ANQGSEA. The CDR3 covers 14 residues. The V gene lost 4 bases and the J gene lost 0 bases, with 9 bases spanning the gap. The CDR3 loop is CSVGAGATNEKLFF. The CDR3 coding sequence is TGCAGCGTTGGGGCGGGGGCAACTAATGAAAAACTGTTTTTT.

This chain uses TRBV7-9 with TRBJ1-5; D gene ambiguous. CDR1 and CDR2 (germline): SEHNR, FQNEAQ (reference sequence). The CDR3 runs 17 residues. V shed 1 base and J shed 0 bases, with 13 bases lying between them. The CDR3 DNA is TGTGCCAGCAGCTTAGGAGGAGGAGGGCCTAGCAATCAGCCCCAGCATTTT. Its protein product is CASSLGGGGPSNQPQHF.

The chain recombines TRBV5-4 with TRBJ2-2, with a weak D call TRBD2 (7 bases). The V gene's germline CDR1 is SGHNT and CDR2 YYREEE (reference sequence). V lost 6 bases, J lost 6 bases, and 18 bases lay in between. This CDR3 region has 15 residues. In DNA, the CDR3 is TGTGCCAGCACCCTAGGGGGGGGGCCAGCCGGGGAGCTGTTTTTT. Protein sequence: CASTLGGGPAGELFF.